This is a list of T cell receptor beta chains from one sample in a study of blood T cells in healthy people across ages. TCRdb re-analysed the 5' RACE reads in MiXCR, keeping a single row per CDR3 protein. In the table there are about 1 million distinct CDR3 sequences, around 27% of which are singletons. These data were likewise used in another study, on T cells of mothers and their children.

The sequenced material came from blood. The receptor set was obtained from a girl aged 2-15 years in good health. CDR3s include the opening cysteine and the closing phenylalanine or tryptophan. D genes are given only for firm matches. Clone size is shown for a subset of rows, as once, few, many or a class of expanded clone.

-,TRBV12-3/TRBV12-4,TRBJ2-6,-,CAISPGANVLTF,TGTGCTATCTCCCCTGGAGCCAACGTCCTGACTTTC
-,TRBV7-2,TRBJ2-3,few,CAGSRVRGDTQYF,TGTGCCGGCAGCCGCGTTAGAGGAGATACGCAGTATTTT
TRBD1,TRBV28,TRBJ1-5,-,CASSSARQGAQPQHF,TGTGCCAGCAGCTCAGCGAGACAGGGAGCTCAGCCCCAGCATTTT
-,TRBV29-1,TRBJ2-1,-,CSVQGYEQFF,TGCAGCGTTCAAGGGTATGAGCAGTTCTTC
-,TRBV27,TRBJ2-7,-,CASSLGYDSYEQYF,TGTGCCAGCAGTTTAGGGTACGACTCCTACGAGCAGTACTTC
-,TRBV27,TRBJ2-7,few,CAGSLSVPGPYEQYF,TGTGCCGGCAGTTTAAGCGTCCCGGGGCCCTACGAGCAGTACTTC
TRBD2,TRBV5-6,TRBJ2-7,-,CASSPRLAGIYEQYF,TGTGCCAGCAGCCCGAGACTAGCGGGAATCTACGAGCAGTACTTC
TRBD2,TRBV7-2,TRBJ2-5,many,CASSLSLAASGYQETQYF,TGTGCCAGCAGCCTATCCCTAGCAGCTAGCGGGTACCAAGAGACCCAGTACTTC
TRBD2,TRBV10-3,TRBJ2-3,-,CAISDGTSGGRRTDTQYF,TGTGCCATCAGTGACGGGACTAGCGGGGGCAGACGGACAGATACGCAGTATTTT
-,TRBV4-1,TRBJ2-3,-,CASSLLGGLEGSETQYF,TGCGCCAGCAGCCTCTTAGGGGGGTTGGAAGGGAGCGAGACCCAGTACTTT
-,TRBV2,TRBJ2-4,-,CASSGVLVDIQYF,TGTGCCAGCAGTGGGGTGTTAGTTGACATTCAGTACTTC
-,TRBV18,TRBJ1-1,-,CASSSVGGGDTEAFF,TGTGCCAGCTCATCGGTTGGGGGCGGCGACACTGAAGCTTTCTTT
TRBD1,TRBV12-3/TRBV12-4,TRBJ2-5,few,CASSPSRDRGETQYF,TGTGCCAGCAGTCCTTCCCGGGACAGAGGGGAGACCCAGTACTTC
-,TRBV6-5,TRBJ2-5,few,CASSYGGTETQYF,TGTGCCAGCAGTTACGGGGGGACCGAGACCCAGTACTTC
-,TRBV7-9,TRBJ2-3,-,CASTFTGGPQYF,TGTGCCAGCACCTTCACCGGGGGACCGCAGTATTTT
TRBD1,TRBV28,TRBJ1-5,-,CASTDPRQGGQPQHF,TGTGCCAGCACCGATCCCCGACAGGGCGGTCAGCCCCAGCATTTT
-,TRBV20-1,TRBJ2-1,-,CSARRDGTNEQFF,TGCAGTGCTAGGCGTGACGGGACCAATGAGCAGTTCTTC
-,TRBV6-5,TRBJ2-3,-,CASALQPVPSTDTQYF,TGTGCCAGCGCCCTGCAACCCGTCCCGAGCACAGATACGCAGTATTTT
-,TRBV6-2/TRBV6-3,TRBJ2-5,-,CASKTGLETQYF,TGTGCCAGCAAAACAGGTTTGGAGACCCAGTACTTC
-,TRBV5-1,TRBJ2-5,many,CASSPEEETQYF,TGTGCCAGCTCACCAGAGGAAGAGACCCAGTACTTC
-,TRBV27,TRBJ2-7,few,CASSLVLVDGYEQYF,TGTGCCAGCAGTTTAGTCCTGGTGGACGGCTACGAGCAGTACTTC
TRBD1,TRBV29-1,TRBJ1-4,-,CSVVDRDDNEKLFF,TGCAGCGTTGTCGACAGGGACGATAATGAAAAACTGTTTTTT
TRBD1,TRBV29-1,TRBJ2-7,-,CSVGGTGGYEQYF,TGCAGCGTTGGGGGGACAGGGGGCTACGAGCAGTACTTC
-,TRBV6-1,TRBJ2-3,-,CASSAAGSRADTQYF,TGTGCCAGCAGTGCGGCGGGGTCCAGAGCAGATACGCAGTATTTT
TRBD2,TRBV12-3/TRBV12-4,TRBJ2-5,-,CASSFGLAGANQETQYF,TGTGCCAGCAGTTTTGGACTAGCGGGAGCAAATCAAGAGACCCAGTACTTC
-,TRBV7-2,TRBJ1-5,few,CASSLSLEAQPQRF,TGTGCCAGCAGCTTATCTCTAGAAGCCCAGCCCCAGCGTTTT
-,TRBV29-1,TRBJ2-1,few,CSVEGRKANEQFF,TGCAGCGTTGAAGGGAGGAAGGCTAATGAGCAGTTCTTC
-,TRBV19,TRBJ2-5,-,CASSITGSKQETQYF,TGTGCCAGTAGTATAACCGGGAGTAAACAAGAGACCCAGTACTTC
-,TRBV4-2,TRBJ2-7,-,CAGSQGGTYEQYF,TGTGCCGGCAGCCAAGGGGGAACCTACGAGCAGTACTTC
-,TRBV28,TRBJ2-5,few,CASTPRVQETQYF,TGTGCCAGCACCCCGCGGGTCCAAGAGACCCAGTACTTC
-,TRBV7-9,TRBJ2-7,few,CASSPDSRNWGEQYF,TGTGCCAGCAGCCCGGACAGCCGCAACTGGGGGGAGCAGTACTTC
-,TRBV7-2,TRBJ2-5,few,CASSSEFAEETQYF,TGTGCCAGCAGCTCCGAGTTCGCGGAGGAGACCCAGTACTTC
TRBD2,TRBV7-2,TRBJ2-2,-,CASSLEVGEGLPGELFF,TGTGCCAGCAGCCTAGAGGTCGGGGAGGGGCTACCCGGGGAGCTGTTTTTT
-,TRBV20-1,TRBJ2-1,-,CSATNKFVPYNEQFF,TGCAGTGCTACAAATAAATTCGTCCCCTACAATGAGCAGTTCTTC
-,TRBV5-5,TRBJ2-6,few,CASSLYRNGANVLTF,TGTGCCAGCAGCTTGTATCGAAATGGGGCCAACGTCCTGACTTTC
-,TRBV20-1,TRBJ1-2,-,CSARVPPGVYYGYTF,TGCAGTGCTAGAGTCCCCCCCGGGGTTTACTATGGCTACACCTTC
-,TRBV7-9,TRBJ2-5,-,CASSPQQDLQETQYF,TGTGCCAGCAGCCCCCAGCAAGACTTACAAGAGACCCAGTACTTC
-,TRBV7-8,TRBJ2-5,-,CASSSPYGDETQYF,TGTGCCAGCAGCTCCCCCTACGGGGACGAGACCCAGTACTTC
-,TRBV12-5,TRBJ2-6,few,CASGSGQTSGANVLTF,TGTGCTAGTGGCTCCGGACAGACCTCTGGGGCCAACGTCCTGACTTTC
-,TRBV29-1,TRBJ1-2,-,CSVALEGYGYGYTF,TGCAGCGTTGCGTTAGAGGGTTACGGCTATGGCTACACCTTC
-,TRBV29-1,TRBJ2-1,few,CSTTGQVNEQFF,TGCAGTACGACCGGTCAAGTCAATGAGCAGTTCTTC
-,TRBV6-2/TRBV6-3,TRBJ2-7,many,CASRDSPYEQYF,TGTGCCAGCAGGGACAGCCCCTACGAGCAGTACTTC
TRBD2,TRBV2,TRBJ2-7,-,CASSNSGRAWEQYF,TGTGCCAGCAGTAATAGCGGGAGGGCGTGGGAGCAGTACTTC
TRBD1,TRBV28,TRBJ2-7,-,CASSSRLRWDSSSYEQYF,TGTGCCAGCAGTTCCCGACTACGATGGGACAGTAGCTCCTACGAGCAGTACTTC
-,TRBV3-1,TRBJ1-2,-,CASRHGGGGYTF,TGTGCCAGCCGCCACGGGGGCGGAGGCTACACCTTC
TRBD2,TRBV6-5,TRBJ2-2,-,CASSYLTSGGLNTGELFF,TGTGCCAGCAGTTACCTCACTAGCGGGGGATTAAACACCGGGGAGCTGTTTTTT
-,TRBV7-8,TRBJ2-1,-,CASSLALPEQFF,TGTGCCAGCAGCTTAGCTCTTCCTGAGCAGTTCTTC
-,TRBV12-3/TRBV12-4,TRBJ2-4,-,CASTPRSPAAPKEYF,TGTGCCAGCACACCACGGTCTCCCGCGGCCCCAAAGGAGTACTTC
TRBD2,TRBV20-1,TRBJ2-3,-,CSALSISGGFVTDTQYF,TGCAGTGCTCTTTCCATTAGCGGGGGATTTGTCACAGATACGCAGTATTTT
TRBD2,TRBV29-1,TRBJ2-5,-,CSTIAGQETQYF,TGCAGCACCATAGCGGGACAAGAGACCCAGTACTTC
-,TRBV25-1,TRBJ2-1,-,CASSGFTGSEQFF,TGTGCCAGCAGTGGATTTACAGGGAGTGAGCAGTTCTTC
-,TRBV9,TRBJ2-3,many,CASSVEVGITDTQYF,TGTGCCAGCAGCGTAGAGGTCGGGATCACAGATACGCAGTATTTT
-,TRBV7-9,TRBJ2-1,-,CASSSGLEQFF,TGTGCCAGCAGCTCGGGACTCGAGCAGTTCTTC
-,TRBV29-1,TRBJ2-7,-,CSVTKGPLGYEQYF,TGCAGCGTTACAAAGGGACCCCTGGGATACGAGCAGTACTTC
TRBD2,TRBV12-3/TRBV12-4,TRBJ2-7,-,CASSFSGPAYEQYF,TGTGCCAGCAGTTTTAGCGGGCCCGCCTACGAGCAGTACTTC